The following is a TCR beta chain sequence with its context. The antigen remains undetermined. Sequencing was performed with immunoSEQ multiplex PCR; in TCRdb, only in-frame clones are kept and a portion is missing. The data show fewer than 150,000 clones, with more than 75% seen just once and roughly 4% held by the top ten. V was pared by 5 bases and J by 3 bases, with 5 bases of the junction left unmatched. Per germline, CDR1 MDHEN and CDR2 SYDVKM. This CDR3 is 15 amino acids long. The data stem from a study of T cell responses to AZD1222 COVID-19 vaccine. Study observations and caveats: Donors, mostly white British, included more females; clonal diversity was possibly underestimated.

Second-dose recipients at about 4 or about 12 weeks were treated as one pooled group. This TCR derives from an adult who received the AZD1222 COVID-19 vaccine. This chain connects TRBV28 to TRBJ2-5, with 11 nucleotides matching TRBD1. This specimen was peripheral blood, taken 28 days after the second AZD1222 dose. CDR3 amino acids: CASSPDRGREETQYF. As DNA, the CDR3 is TGTGCCAGCAGTCCGGACAGGGGGCGCGAAGAGACCCAGTACTTC.